Included here is one T cell receptor (beta chain) sequence, with context. Its antigen remains undetermined. Base qualities are not at hand, and no much larger clone is one base apart. The cohort comprised around 690 healthy bone marrow donors. All cohort members were sampled while nominally healthy, although unrecorded immune exposures were likely present. The donor was CMV seropositive and was included in the group of 290 or so seropositive cohort members. A peripheral blood sample was provided by each donor, and peripheral blood mononuclear cells were used for TCR beta sequencing. The Qiagen DNeasy Blood Extraction Kit was used to extract genomic DNA from the blood cell samples. The data were obtained in a study of cytomegalovirus exposure and HLA in healthy donors (TCRdb year 2017). For the study in its entirety: In an earlier analysis of 550 to 750 of the donors, 276 Gb of sequence data and some 120 million unique TCR beta sequences from about 179 million T cells were reported. Roughly 310 gigabases of sequencing data and 70 million to 100 million unique TCR sequences were included in an early release covering 550 to 800 HLA-typed donors. The genetic ancestry cluster associated with self-reported Caucasian donors included about 81% of the roughly 380 genotyped donors. The study was designed to test whether signatures of past pathogen exposure could be identified by cataloging public T cell receptors. The T cell repertoires of around 670 subjects were profiled by immunosequencing and related to cytomegalovirus serostatus. In addition to the first cohort of 650 to 750 subjects, a separate validation cohort of 120 different subjects was used. High-throughput TCR immunosequencing, statistical association of individual TCRs with disease status, and machine learning were combined to predict cytomegalovirus infection status. A later analysis re-examined previously published TCR beta repertoires from about 670 donors and added high-resolution HLA genotyping to investigate patterns of TCR occurrence. In the later analysis, no new phenotypic data were used to find candidate immune exposures; instead, reliance was placed on TCR beta sequences and their occurrence across donors. To decide whether each TCR beta V gene segment behaved as functional or pseudogenic, an earlier analysis of approximately 620 of the donors relied on high-throughput TCR beta sequencing. Donor age, sex, ethnicity and CMV serostatus were compiled together with the repertoire data. In a later genetic analysis, genome-wide SNP genotypes for about 65% of the roughly 700 donors were used, and that subset was treated as a discovery cohort. Every discovery cohort repertoire had been produced on one sequencing platform. Class I and class II HLA loci were covered by the typing at four-digit resolution. The number of donors typed differed by locus, with about 629-630 for A, B, C, DRB1 and DQB1, roughly 520 for DQA1, over 600 for DPA1, and over 400 for DPB1. Roughly 5 DR-DQ haplotypes were handled as single units for association and clustering, since linkage in the cohort was strong. Among 398 genotyped donors of the cohort, an average of approximately 200,000 unique TCR beta nucleotide sequences was sequenced per donor, of which 15% to 20% were non-productive.

The receptor library was made with the immunoSEQ multiplex PCR assay. For the multiplex PCR, a mixture combining 60 forward primers for TCR Vbeta segments and 13 reverse primers for TCR Jbeta segments was used. Amplification of the CDR3 region of rearranged TCR beta genes was performed with a multiplex PCR assay on genomic DNA. On the Illumina HiSeq System, the amplified TCR beta libraries were sequenced as 87-base-pair reads. Processing in the source paper ran as follows. A later analysis counted tens of millions of unique TCR beta chains across the 640 or so repertoires, and some 11 million of these chains were shared by at least two donors. To remove PCR and sequencing errors, raw reads were error-corrected and collapsed into unique sequences using a nearest-neighbor algorithm that merged closely related sequences. V, D and J gene segments were assigned by aligning CDR3 sequences to IMGT reference sequences. For a sequence to be retained, a match of at least six nucleotides to both a V gene segment and a J gene segment was required. Rearrangements were called productive when the CDR3 lacked stop codons and stayed in frame with V and J; all others were non-productive. Following IMGT convention, CDR3 was defined as the stretch from the second conserved V-encoded cysteine to the conserved J-encoded phenylalanine. In an earlier analysis of just under 600 of the donors, sequences lacking an unambiguous match to a single V gene segment were excluded. In an earlier analysis of several hundred of the donors, V segments were called functional above 56.7% productive rearrangements and were called segregating when the between-donor standard deviation exceeded 5%. To diagnose cytomegalovirus status from the catalog of TCR beta chain sequences, a statistical classification framework was built. A later analysis assigned V and J genes by comparing TCR nucleotide sequences with IMGT/GENE-DB human TR gene sequences. The TCRdist pipeline was used in a later analysis to assign CDR3 sequences and most-parsimonious VDJ recombination scenarios. In a later analysis, every TCR beta chain was defined by the combination of its CDR3 amino acid sequence and its V-gene family, and reads without a unique V-gene family were dropped. In a later analysis, some 600 highly shared, low-generation-probability nucleotide sequences were removed to address suspected cross-contamination and a sequencing artifact. In a later analysis, a clonal expansion index was calculated for each public chain from normalized within-repertoire ranks of inferred template counts. A later analysis computed generation probabilities with a VDJ recombination model fitted to out-of-frame rearrangements, and checked the results against IGoR. Hypergeometric tests were used in a later analysis to score TCR-TCR, TCR-HLA and TCR-CMV co-occurrence, with a repertoire-size bias correction applied to the TCR pairs. False discovery rates were estimated in a later analysis by permuting HLA or CMV assignments 20 times. A later analysis grouped co-occurring TCRs with DBSCAN, adding TCRdist sequence similarity when clustering within HLA-allele-positive subsets. Repertoires with fewer than 30,000 or more than 120,000 public chains, plus five repertoires with anomalous nucleotide sharing, were excluded from co-occurrence clustering. TCRdb holds this immuneACCESS table with in-frame rearrangements only. Some clones are missing; in checked studies, unresolved V genes explain under half, and the rest has no known cause. V and J calls and clone size are those listed in that table; D and trimming were worked out from the DNA. Within this sample are 95,000 to 100,000 clones, with roughly a tenth of them counted one time only. About 5% of the sample is in the top ten clones.

Overall study results and their limits: Correlated functional status among segregating V segments might reflect linkage disequilibrium, but an unknown experimental factor could not be ruled out. Because counts were too low, around 18 rarely observed V segments, including chromosome 9 orphons, were left out of the earlier analysis of roughly 600 of the donors. Cytomegalovirus status was reported to be diagnosed by the classifier with high specificity and sensitivity in both the original and validation cohorts. According to the authors, the approach could potentially be generalized to other disease states and immunological phenotypes. When HLA alleles, especially DR and DQ, strongly co-occurred, attributing TCR associations to individual alleles was difficult. For the cohort, immune exposure information was limited to CMV serostatus. In a later genetic analysis, fewer N-insertions in productive TCRs were reported among donors in an Asian-associated ancestry cluster than the roughly 640-donor mean. Most TCR sequences were seen in very few donors, while some public TCRs were found in many individuals. In an earlier analysis of approximately 600 of the donors, most TCR beta V segments were observed in productive rearrangements about 87% or about 30% of the time, broadly matching IMGT annotations. A further reported finding was that TCR beta sequences accurately predicted the HLA-A and HLA-B alleles for most subjects in the first cohort. Because HLA typing was unavailable for some donors at each locus, only the typed subset was used in association tests. Compared with equally common non-associated chains, HLA-associated TCR beta chains in a later analysis were more clonally expanded and had lower generation probabilities. In a later analysis, most CMV-associated TCR beta chains were found to appear HLA-restricted, with HLA associations seemingly driven largely by CMV exposure. Sequencing depth was assumed to be roughly uniform across donors in the presence/absence analyses, though that assumption may not hold. A few of the identified cytomegalovirus-associated TCR beta chains were confirmed in vitro to be specific for cytomegalovirus antigens. In a later analysis, the rate of TCR association differed among HLA loci, with DRB1 alleles having the most associated TCRs and HLA-C alleles having the fewest. In this cohort, only TCR beta chains were sequenced, and detectable features were limited by the absence of alpha or paired-chain data. In a later analysis, around 15,000 TCR beta sequences were associated with specific HLA alleles at a false discovery rate of 0.05. The sequencing pipeline was judged likely to have produced a cluster of highly shared sequence variants as a technical artifact. V-gene and J-gene trimming of TCR beta chains was associated with a missense DCLRE1C variant in a later genetic analysis, and the association was replicated in an independent cohort. The study listed 150 to 200 TCR beta chains as associated with cytomegalovirus. A later analysis reported that several top co-occurrence clusters appeared linked to parvovirus B19, influenza, CMV and Epstein-Barr virus.

The source material was PBMCs. The sequence came from a man over 45 in good health and CMV-seropositive.

The base sequence is TGCGCCAGCAGCGCGGGCCCTCAAGAGACCCAGTACTTC. The encoded protein is CASSAGPQETQYF. Recombination connected TRBV5-1 to TRBJ2-5; D gene: possibly TRBD2, on 5 matching bases. Trimming removed 4 bases from V and 2 bases from J, leaving 9 bases between the germline ends. The CDR1 and CDR2 encoded by the germline V gene are SGHRS and YFSETQ. Taken from cysteine to phenylalanine, the CDR3 has 13 residues. The only DNA kept is the CDR3, 39 bases in frame from the first base.